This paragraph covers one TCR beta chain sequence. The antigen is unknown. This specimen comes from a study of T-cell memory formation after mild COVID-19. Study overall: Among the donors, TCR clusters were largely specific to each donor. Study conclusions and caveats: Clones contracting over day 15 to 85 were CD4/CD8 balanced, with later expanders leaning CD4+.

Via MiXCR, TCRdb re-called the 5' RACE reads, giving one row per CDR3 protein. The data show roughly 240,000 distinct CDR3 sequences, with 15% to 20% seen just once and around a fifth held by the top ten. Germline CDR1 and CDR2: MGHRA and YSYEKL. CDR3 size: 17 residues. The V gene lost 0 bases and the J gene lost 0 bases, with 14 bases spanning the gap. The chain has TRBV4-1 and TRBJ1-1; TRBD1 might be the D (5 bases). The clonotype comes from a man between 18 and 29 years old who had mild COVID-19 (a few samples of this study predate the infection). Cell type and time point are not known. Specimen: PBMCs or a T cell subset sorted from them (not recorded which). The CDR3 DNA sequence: TGCGCCAGCAGCCAAGATAGAAGGAGGGGTATGAACACTGAAGCTTTCTTT. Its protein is CASSQDRRRGMNTEAFF.